Following are 19 T cell receptor beta chains from one sample sequenced in a study of blood T cell repertoires in COVID-19. The table came from immunoSEQ multiplex PCR; TCRdb's copy has only in-frame clones and leaves some out. This table has under 75,000 clones, 80% to 90% appearing once. The sequencing sample was made of peripheral blood. These receptors were obtained from a human donor in a cohort sampled during active COVID-19.

This clone has just one count. The chain uses TRBV7-8 and TRBJ2-5; maybe TRBD1 (6 bases). V dropped 5 bases and J dropped 3 bases, with 10 bases sitting between them. CDR1 is SGHVS and CDR2 is FQNEAQ in the germline V gene. This CDR3 has 13 residues. CDR3 in DNA: TGTGCCAGCAGCATCAGACAGGAAGAGACCCAGTACTTC. Translating it yields CASSIRQEETQYF.

The chain links TRBV4-2 to TRBJ2-7; 9 nucleotides match TRBD2. J gave up 6 bases and V 1 base, and 7 bases lay outside the gene matches. Germline V gene lookup returns CDR1 LGHNA and CDR2 YNFKEQ. CDR3 length: 15 residues. The CDR3: CASSQGSGSRLEQYF. In nucleotides, the CDR3 is TGTGCCAGCAGCCAAGGTAGCGGGAGTCGGCTCGAGCAGTACTTC.

This sequence joins TRBV3-1 (or the pseudogene TRBV3-2) and TRBJ2-4; 9 bases align to TRBD1. Germline V CDR1 and CDR2: LGHDT, YNNKEL (reference sequence). The CDR3 has 15 amino acids. V lost 2 bases and J lost 7; bases outside the gene matches: 6. The DNA of the CDR3 is TGTGCCAGCAGCCAACGGAGAGACAGGGGGAACATTCAGTACTTC. Residues: CASSQRRDRGNIQYF.

This CDR3 is CASSRSGLAGVDTQYF. The CDR3 bases are TGTGCCAGCAGCCGCTCTGGGCTAGCGGGAGTAGATACGCAGTATTTT. The V and J genes are TRBV7-9 and TRBJ2-3; 10 bases fit TRBD2. CDR1 is SEHNR and CDR2 is FQNEAQ in the germline V gene (reference sequence). The trim removed 5 bases at V and 5 bases at J, leaving 10 bases unmatched. CDR3 length equals 16 residues.

The chain is built from TRBV27 and TRBJ2-3; TRBD2 might be the D (5 bases). The CDR3 consists of 15 residues. Germline V gene lookup returns CDR1 MNHEY and CDR2 SMNVEV (reference sequence). The germline V and J ends were trimmed by 5 bases and 0 bases, with 12 bases remaining between them. Here the CDR3 reads CASSRAESSTDTQYF. The CDR3 region has the DNA TGTGCCAGCAGTCGAGCGGAGAGTAGCACAGATACGCAGTATTTT.

The chain combines TRBV27 with TRBJ1-5, with TRBD1 as a possible D gene (6 bases). Looked up from germline, CDR1 is MNHEY and CDR2 is SMNVEV (reference sequence). The CDR3 is 14 residues long. Trimming shortened V by 3 bases and J by 6 bases, and 12 bases separated the two germline ends. The CDR3 coding sequence is TGTGCCAGCAGTTTCTCAGGGGCGGGTCAGCCCCAGCATTTT. Its translation is CASSFSGAGQPQHF.

This chain uses TRBV28 with TRBJ1-5; 7 nucleotides line up with TRBD1. CDR1 is MDHEN, CDR2 SYDVKM, per germline. This CDR3 contains 14 residues. Unmatched junction bases numbered 1, after V lost 5 bases and J lost 0 bases. The CDR3 spells CASSPGGSNQPQHF. For the CDR3, the DNA is TGTGCCAGCAGTCCAGGGGGTAGCAATCAGCCCCAGCATTTT.

The rearrangement links TRBV9 to TRBJ1-3; maybe TRBD1 (5 bases). The CDR3 consists of 18 residues. Trimming shortened V by 0 bases and J by 0 bases, and 16 bases separated the two germline ends. Per germline, CDR1 SGDLS and CDR2 YYNGEE. As DNA, the CDR3 is TGTGCCAGCAGCGTAGATTCGGGAGACGGACACTCTGGAAACACCATATATTTT. Residues: CASSVDSGDGHSGNTIYF.

The rearrangement links TRBV5-1 to TRBJ2-3; TRBD1 is a possible D gene (5 bases). Trimming cost V 0 bases and J 1 base, with 12 bases left between them. CDR3 size: 16 residues. The germline V gene encodes CDR1 SGHRS and CDR2 YFSETQ. The CDR3 DNA reads TGCGCCAGCAGCTTGGGTAGGGCCAGGGGCACAGATACGCAGTATTTT. This sequence encodes CASSLGRARGTDTQYF.

The chain links TRBV28 to TRBJ2-1; 7 bases fit TRBD1. Trimming at V came to 6 bases and at J to 8 bases, leaving 16 bases not matched to a gene. The CDR3 runs 16 residues. Germline CDR1 and CDR2: MDHEN and SYDVKM. This CDR3 is CASRTSGRQGPHEQFF. The CDR3 DNA follows: TGTGCCAGCAGGACATCCGGTAGACAGGGTCCCCATGAGCAGTTCTTC.

The chain carries TRBV5-6 and TRBJ1-2; D unresolved. Trimming stripped 4 bases from V and 8 bases from J, with 18 bases between. Germline CDR1 is SGHDT and CDR2 is YYEEEE. CDR3 size: 14 residues. The DNA for the CDR3 is TGTGCCAGCAGCCCCCTTCGGGGAGGGAGAGGCTACACCTTC. This sequence encodes CASSPLRGGRGYTF.

This sequence joins TRBV9 and TRBJ2-1; 9 bases are a match to TRBD2. This CDR3 is built from 15 residues. V gave up 0 bases and J gave up 12 bases; unmatched junction bases: 10. Germline V CDR1 and CDR2: SGDLS, YYNGEE. The CDR3 here is CASSVATASGTGQFF. Here the CDR3 DNA reads TGTGCCAGCAGCGTAGCTACGGCTAGCGGGACCGGGCAGTTCTTC.

Notes on this clone: At one boundary the junction diverges from the germline segment, which might be a read error. V usage is TRBV7-3 and J usage is TRBJ1-2, with D uncertain. CDR3 length equals 14 residues. CDR1 SGHTA and CDR2 FQGTGA come from the germline V gene. In DNA form, the CDR3 reads TGTGCCAACAGCCCGTCGGCCTTTGGCGGTGGCTACACCTTC. Residues: CANSPSAFGGGYTF.

The CDR3 region has the DNA TGTGCCAGTACCCTGACAGGGGAATACAATGAGCAGTTCTTC. Translating gives CASTLTGEYNEQFF. The V and J genes are TRBV19 and TRBJ2-1; 8 bases match TRBD1. CDR1 LNHDA and CDR2 SQIVND come from the germline V gene (reference sequence). Trimming took 7 bases from V and 4 from J; bases not matched to a gene: 6. There are 14 residues in the CDR3. The variable domain in full, with the rest retrieved from reference TRBV19 and TRBJ2-1, is DGGITQSPKYLFRKEGQNVTLSCEQNLNHDAMYWYRQDPGQGLRLIYYSQIVNDFQKGDIAEGYSVSREKKESFPLTVTSAQKNPTAFYLCASTLTGEYNEQFFGPGTRLTVL.

This rearrangement joins TRBV7-2 to TRBJ2-5, with D perhaps TRBD1 (7 bases). The germline gives CDR1 SGHTA, CDR2 FQGNSA. There are 15 residues in the CDR3. V dropped 2 bases and J dropped 5 bases, with 15 bases sitting between them. The chain's CDR3 is CASSLWRGQGETQYF. The CDR3 nucleotides read TGTGCCAGCAGCTTATGGAGGGGGCAGGGGGAGACCCAGTACTTC.

The J gene is TRBJ2-3, the V gene TRBV5-6; 10 bases map to TRBD2. CDR1 is SGHDT, CDR2 YYEEEE, per germline. Germline trimming cut 0 bases from V and 13 bases from J; bases unmatched to any gene: 17. This CDR3 is built from 17 residues. Here the CDR3 reads CASSLGLRLAGSPSEYF. CDR3 nucleotides: TGTGCCAGCAGCTTGGGGCTTCGACTAGCGGGCTCCCCATCGGAGTATTTT.

In regard to this clone: The junction and the germline gene differ at one end; a read error may be behind it. The CDR3 region is CASRQANGKLFF. The CDR3 nucleotides read TGTGCCAGCAGACAAGCAAACGGGAAACTGTTTTTT. The chain uses TRBV3-1 (or the pseudogene TRBV3-2) and TRBJ1-4; D is uncertain. In germline, CDR1 is LGHDT, CDR2 YNNKEL (reference sequence). This CDR3 spans 12 amino acids.

This clone occurred once. V is TRBV27 and J is TRBJ2-3; 13 nucleotides line up with TRBD2. This CDR3 has 15 residues. Unmatched junction bases numbered 1, after V lost 4 bases and J lost 3 bases. Germline values: CDR1 MNHEY, CDR2 SMNVEV (reference sequence). The CDR3 is CASSWTSGSTDTQYF. The CDR3 DNA follows: TGTGCCAGCAGTTGGACTAGCGGGAGTACAGATACGCAGTATTTT.

V gene TRBV6-2 or TRBV6-3 combines with J gene TRBJ1-1; TRBD1 is a possible D gene (6 bases). Germline CDR1 MNHEY, CDR2 SVGEGT. CDR3 length equals 14 residues. V lost 2 bases and J 2 bases, leaving 9 bases between the germline ends. CDR3 loop: CASSYTGSNTEAFF. CDR3 coding DNA: TGTGCCAGCAGTTACACAGGGTCAAACACTGAAGCTTTCTTT.